This TCR beta chain came from a study of T-cell memory formation after mild COVID-19 (dated by TCRdb to the early 2020s). Describing the broader study: TCR sequence clusters from the two donors were largely donor specific. Longitudinal TCRalpha and TCRbeta repertoire sequencing tracked T-cell clones expanding and contracting after mild COVID-19 in a couple of donors. The cohort was made up of two young adult volunteers, one female and one male, who were previously healthy. Study-level results and caveats: Contracting CD4+ clones were located mainly in the CM and EM memory subsets, whereas CD8+ clones were found to be enriched in EMRA. Clones contracting from day 15 to 85 had balanced CD4/CD8 phenotypes, while a second wave expanding from day 15 to 37 was biased towards CD4+. The study included only a couple of mild cases, and larger cohorts that include severe cases with pre-infection samples were judged to be necessary. Some responding clones were detected in pre-infection memory, which suggested that pre-existing cross-reactive memory T cells had joined the SARS-CoV-2 response. The second-wave clones that peaked on day 37 were not confirmed to be SARS-CoV-2 specific.

Concerning this clonotype itself: Its antigen remains unidentified. No much larger clone exists at a distance of one base, and base qualities are not known.

The instrument given in TCRdb is Illumina NovaSeq 6000. TCRalpha and TCRbeta cDNA libraries were built by 5'RACE with constant-segment primers, adding sample barcodes and unique molecular identifiers. RNA was extracted from every sample with Trizol reagent. Amplification of the libraries took two PCR steps, and the second step added a second sample barcode plus Illumina TruSeq adapters. Libraries were sequenced on an Illumina NovaSeq with 2 x 150 bp paired-end reads. In the paper's pipeline: The reads were demultiplexed and collapsed into UMI-guided consensus sequences using migec v1.2.7. With mixcr v2.1.11, UMI consensuses were aligned to TRA and TRB V and J templates and assembled into clonotypes. Clonotypes were classified as expanded or contracted when called significant by both edgeR and NoisET, with noise models trained on biological replicates. edgeR calls used a false discovery rate-adjusted p below 0.01 and a log2 fold-change threshold of 1. As an exploratory analysis of dynamics, max-normalized trajectories of the 1000 most abundant clonotypes were examined by PCA with hierarchical clustering. The CD4 or CD8 phenotype of responding clones was assigned using the separately sequenced CD4+ and CD8+ repertoires. In-frame beta chains were kept once TCRdb had trimmed the public reads at Q25 with fastp and called clones with MiXCR. A single entry per CDR3 protein holds the most common genes and DNA from its merged rows. The V and J calls come from TCRdb's annotation, not from the publication. This sample is represented by around 250,000 distinct CDR3 sequences; 16% of them were singletons. Of the sample, under 25% falls within the top ten clones.

Ficoll-Paque density gradient centrifugation was the method used to isolate PBMCs. The trim is 2 bases for V and 3 bases for J, with a gap of 10 bases between the germline ends. The germline V gene (reference sequence) gives CDR1 as SEHNR and CDR2 as FQNEAQ. The cysteine opens and the phenylalanine closes a CDR3 of 14 amino acids. Here the CDR3 DNA is all that survives: 42 bases in frame from base 1. The sample comprised PBMCs or a T cell subset sorted from them (not recorded which). The rearranged segments are TRBV7-9 and TRBJ1-1; the D gene remains uncertain. The source of this sequence is a young man who had mild COVID-19 (a few samples of this study predate the infection). The sample titles of this study are shuffled in the database, so cell type and time point are left out; the donor was told from shared clones. CDR3 region: CASSLLFGDTEAFF. The nucleotide sequence is given as TGTGCCAGCAGCTTACTCTTCGGGGACACTGAAGCTTTCTTT.